This T cell receptor beta chain comes out of a study of cytomegalovirus exposure and HLA in healthy donors. On this clone: What it binds is not known.

This CDR3 contains 18 residues. PCR primers comprised 60 Vbeta and 13 Jbeta primers. Repertoires were generated with immunoSEQ multiplex PCR, while TCRdb's copy carries only in-frame clones and drops some. The sample lists about 200,000 clones, 70% to 85% seen once, with around 4% in the top ten. General study points: CMV serostatus was the sole immune exposure information available.

The specimen was PBMCs. The chain joins TRBV1 to TRBJ2-2; the DNA was not used to check the table's D call, TRBD2. TRBV1 is shown as a pseudogene. The TCR sequence derives from a male donor in good health and CMV-seronegative. CDR3 DNA: TGCACCAGCCGGGTCGGACTAGCGGGAGTTGGAAACACCGGGGAGCTGTTTTTT. This sequence encodes CTSRVGLAGVGNTGELFF.